These 26 T cell receptor beta chains were sequenced from one sample in a study of TIL therapy for anti-PD-1-resistant metastatic lung cancer. Sequencing used immunoSEQ v3. Produced via immunoSEQ multiplex PCR; TCRdb's table is partial and in-frame only. The sample lists about 60,000 clones, under 75% occurring once. Described time point: pre-treatment sample, taken before nivolumab and TIL therapy. This sample comprised blood, obtained at baseline. The receptors were gathered from a person between 25 and 80 years old with non-small cell lung cancer.

The chain recombines TRBV29-1 with TRBJ1-2; D might be TRBD1 (5 bases). Looked up from germline, CDR1 is SQVTM and CDR2 is ANQGSEA. Trimming removed 4 bases at V and 3 bases at J, with 12 bases between. This CDR3 has 13 residues. CDR3: CSVASLGDYGYTF. DNA for the CDR3: TGCAGCGTTGCGAGTTTGGGGGACTATGGCTACACCTTC.

The chain has TRBV7-9 and TRBJ2-2; no clear D gene. V was cut by 1 base and J by 7 bases, with 10 bases left in between. The CDR3 contains 14 residues. The V gene's germline CDR1 is SEHNR and CDR2 FQNEAQ (reference sequence). The CDR3 coding sequence is TGTGCCAGCAGCTTAGGCTCGTTCGGCGGGGAGCTGTTTTTT. Translation: CASSLGSFGGELFF.

Only one count was recorded for this clone. V usage is TRBV5-1 and J usage is TRBJ2-7; TRBD1 aligns across 9 bases. CDR1 SGHRS and CDR2 YFSETQ come from the germline V gene. V was clipped by 4 bases and J by 4 bases; unmatched bases: 12. The length of the CDR3 is 16 residues. DNA of the CDR3: TGCGCCAGCAGCCCCAACCCGGGACAGGGAGGTTACGAGCAGTACTTC. This translates into CASSPNPGQGGYEQYF.

The chain couples TRBV5-4 to TRBJ1-1, with a weak D call TRBD1 (6 bases). From germline, CDR1 is SGHNT and CDR2 YYREEE (reference sequence). This CDR3 region has 12 residues. The V and J ends lost 4 bases and 8 bases respectively, with 12 bases between them. In DNA form, the CDR3 reads TGTGCCAGCAGCCCGATAGGGACAGAAGCTTTCTTT. Its protein is CASSPIGTEAFF.

In this sample, this clone turned up many times. V usage is TRBV5-6 and J usage is TRBJ2-7; a weak D match, TRBD2 (6 bases). V lost 2 bases and J 0 bases, leaving 9 bases between the germline ends. The CDR3 has 14 residues. CDR1 is SGHDT, CDR2 YYEEEE, per germline. CDR3 protein: CASSFFGSSYEQYF. The CDR3 DNA is TGTGCCAGCAGCTTCTTCGGGAGCTCCTACGAGCAGTACTTC.

The chain recombines TRBV10-2 with TRBJ2-7; D is unresolved. The CDR3 is 12 amino acids. V was pared by 2 bases and J by 3 bases, with 5 bases between. Germline V CDR1 and CDR2: WSHSY, SAAADI. The CDR3 bases are TGCGCCAGCAGTGAGGCGAACTACGAGCAGTACTTC. Translated, it gives CASSEANYEQYF.

J is TRBJ2-4 and V is TRBV6-5; D is uncertain. V shed 0 bases and J shed 0 bases, with 6 bases lying between them. Germline V gene sequence: CDR1 MNHEY, CDR2 SVGAGI. This CDR3 contains 15 residues. CDR3 DNA: TGTGCCAGCAGTTACTCGGGCGAAGCCAAAAACATTCAGTACTTC. This codes for CASSYSGEAKNIQYF.

This clone was found once. The CDR3 nucleotides are TGTGCCAGCAGCCTACCCCACTCCACTAGCGGGAGCGGCACAGATACGCAGTATTTT. Amino acid sequence: CASSLPHSTSGSGTDTQYF. This chain uses TRBV11-2 with TRBJ2-3, with TRBD2 identical over 11 bases. V trimming: 5 bases; J trimming: 1 base; junction bases outside the gene matches: 14. Germline-derived CDR1 and CDR2 are SGHAT and FQNNGV. CDR3 length: 19 amino acids.

V and J are TRBV30 and TRBJ2-7, with 7 bases identical to TRBD1. From germline, CDR1 is GTSNPN and CDR2 SVGIG (reference sequence). This CDR3 region has 11 residues. V lost 3 bases, J lost 6 bases, and 2 bases stayed unmatched. This chain's CDR3 is CAWSRGFEQYF. CDR3 sequence (DNA): TGTGCCTGGAGCAGGGGGTTCGAGCAGTACTTC.

The rearrangement links TRBV27 to TRBJ2-1; D is uncertain. The CDR3 length is 16 residues. CDR1 and CDR2 (germline): MNHEY, SMNVEV (reference sequence). Trimming left V 0 bases short and J 4 bases short, with 13 bases between. CDR3 protein: CASSLSRHPVYNEQFF. CDR3 nucleotides: TGTGCCAGCAGTTTATCGCGGCATCCAGTATACAATGAGCAGTTCTTC.

V and J are TRBV12-5 and TRBJ2-1; weak D call: TRBD2 (6 bases). Per the germline V gene, CDR1 is LGHNT and CDR2 is FRNRAP. V was cut by 0 bases and J by 7 bases, with 13 bases left in between. The CDR3 covers 15 residues. This chain's CDR3 is CASGLVTAGRNEQFF. The CDR3, as DNA: TGTGCTAGTGGTTTGGTAACGGCGGGAAGGAATGAGCAGTTCTTC.

The rearrangement uses TRBV30 and TRBJ2-7; D remains ambiguous. Trimming cost V 6 bases and J 9 bases, with 12 bases left between them. This CDR3 contains 10 residues. Germline values: CDR1 GTSNPN, CDR2 SVGIG (reference sequence). CDR3 nucleotide sequence: TGTGCCTGTTCCCAGCCCGTGCAGTACTTC. Residues: CACSQPVQYF.

This clone was recorded a few times. The chain recombines TRBV11-2 with TRBJ1-1; a possible D gene is TRBD1 (6 bases). V lost 4 bases to trimming and J lost 3 bases, with 15 bases between them. This CDR3 contains 15 residues. Germline assignment: CDR1 SGHAT and CDR2 FQNNGV. This CDR3 is CASSSDWGLDTEAFF. Written as DNA, the CDR3 is TGTGCCAGCAGCTCTGATTGGGGGCTCGACACTGAAGCTTTCTTT.

CDR3 bases: TGCGCCAGCAGCCAACGTATTGGGGACGCAGTCTATGGCTACACCTTC. Translated, it gives CASSQRIGDAVYGYTF. This chain joins TRBV4-1 and TRBJ1-2; D is possibly TRBD1 (5 bases). This CDR3 has 16 residues. V dropped 2 bases and J dropped 4 bases, with 17 bases sitting between them. Germline CDR1 MGHRA, CDR2 YSYEKL.

The V gene is TRBV6-5, the J gene TRBJ2-1, with TRBD1 matching 8 bases. V shed 2 bases and J 7 bases; nucleotides not matched to a gene: 1. This CDR3 spans 13 amino acids. Per germline, CDR1 MNHEY and CDR2 SVGAGI. The CDR3 here is CASSYRQGNEQFF. The CDR3 DNA reads TGTGCCAGCAGTTACCGACAGGGGAATGAGCAGTTCTTC.

V and J are TRBV2 and TRBJ2-7, with D hard to call. Germline V gene data show CDR1 as SNHLY and CDR2 as FYNNEI. V shed 5 bases and J shed 7 bases, with 9 bases lying between them. CDR3 length: 11 residues. The CDR3, as DNA: TGTGCCAGCAGTCTTGAAAATGAGCAGTACTTC. Protein product: CASSLENEQYF.

The rearrangement links TRBV30 to TRBJ2-7, with D perhaps matching TRBD1 (6 bases). Between the trimmed V and J ends, which lost 0 bases and 1 base, there was a span of 13 bases. This CDR3 comprises 15 residues. In germline, CDR1 is GTSNPN, CDR2 SVGIG (reference sequence). Written as DNA, the CDR3 is TGTGCCTGGAGTGTACCCCAGACAGGATCCTACGAGCAGTACTTC. This gives the protein CAWSVPQTGSYEQYF.

This chain uses TRBV7-9 with TRBJ2-5; D unclear. The CDR3 is made up of 13 amino acids. Per germline, CDR1 SEHNR and CDR2 FQNEAQ (reference sequence). V shed 6 bases and J shed 5 bases, with 13 bases lying between them. The CDR3 loop is CASSPQSGETQYF. The CDR3 DNA reads as TGTGCCAGCAGTCCCCAGTCTGGTGAGACCCAGTACTTC.

The chain links TRBV10-3 to TRBJ2-5, with 14 bases that match TRBD2. Looked up from germline, CDR1 is ENHRY and CDR2 is SYGVKD. J lost 5 bases, V lost 2 bases, and 7 bases had no gene match. This CDR3 is 17 amino acids long. CDR3 bases: TGTGCCATCAGTGAGAGACTAGCGGGAGGGCCGGGGGAGACCCAGTACTTC. It encodes CAISERLAGGPGETQYF.

The CDR3 DNA sequence: TGTGCCAGCAGCTTAGATCAGGGTGAAAACATTCAGTACTTC. It encodes CASSLDQGENIQYF. The chain links TRBV11-2 to TRBJ2-4, with a tentative D call TRBD1 (5 bases). This CDR3 spans 14 amino acids. Trimming pared 0 bases from V and 5 bases from J, leaving 8 bases between. Per germline, CDR1 SGHAT and CDR2 FQNNGV.

In this sample, this clone turned up a few times. This chain links TRBV19 with TRBJ2-1, with a possible D match to TRBD1 (5 bases). The V gene's germline CDR1 is LNHDA and CDR2 SQIVND (reference sequence). The CDR3 totals 14 residues. The V and J ends lost 7 bases and 6 bases respectively, with 16 bases between them. This CDR3 is CASISSQGSNEQFF. The CDR3 coding sequence is TGTGCCAGTATATCCTCCCAGGGAAGCAATGAGCAGTTCTTC.

This clone was observed a handful of times. V and J are TRBV7-9 and TRBJ1-1; D unclear. Germline CDR1 SEHNR, CDR2 FQNEAQ (reference sequence). CDR3 size: 13 residues. V was pared by 2 bases and J by 3 bases, with 7 bases between. The DNA for the CDR3 is TGTGCCAGCAGCTTAAGGGCGGACACTGAAGCTTTCTTT. Its protein is CASSLRADTEAFF.

This clone showed up just a few times. The chain couples TRBV18 to TRBJ1-6; TRBD1 agrees at 7 bases. The CDR3 consists of 15 residues. Losses at the gene ends were 6 bases for V and 10 bases for J; bases not matched to a gene: 12. Germline CDR1 KGHSH, CDR2 LQKENI. The CDR3 region is CASSPKGQTESPLHF. The CDR3 nucleotides read TGTGCCAGCTCCCCGAAGGGACAGACCGAATCACCCCTCCACTTT.

This chain uses TRBV2 with TRBJ2-5, with 8 bases matching TRBD1. V lost 4 bases, J lost 1 base, and 2 bases stayed unmatched. In germline, CDR1 is SNHLY, CDR2 FYNNEI. The CDR3 totals 14 residues. CDR3 loop: CASSAQGGQETQYF. Here the CDR3 DNA reads TGTGCCAGCAGTGCACAGGGGGGCCAAGAGACCCAGTACTTC.

This chain joins TRBV5-1 and TRBJ1-1; possible D gene TRBD1, 5 bases. V was trimmed by 4 bases and J by 1 base, leaving 14 bases between them. Germline loops: CDR1 SGHRS, CDR2 YFSETQ. CDR3 size: 15 residues. This CDR3 is CASSAGAIENTEAFF. For the CDR3, the DNA is TGCGCCAGCAGCGCCGGGGCTATTGAGAACACTGAAGCTTTCTTT.

The CDR3 DNA follows: TGTGCCAGCAGAGGGGGAGGGGTGGGTGAAAAACTGTTTTTT. Protein: CASRGGGVGEKLFF. The chain uses TRBV6-1 and TRBJ1-4; tentative D call: TRBD1 (6 bases). Germline V gene lookup returns CDR1 MNHNS and CDR2 SASEGT. CDR3 size: 14 residues. The V gene lost 6 bases and the J gene lost 7 bases, with 15 bases spanning the gap.